The source of this T cell receptor beta chain is a study of cytomegalovirus exposure and HLA in healthy donors. Looking at the study overall: From HLA-typed donors, an early data release held some 80 million unique TCRs. Genotyping of some 390 donors showed that about 83% belonged to the Caucasian-associated ancestry cluster.

CDR3 size: 14 residues. Looked up from germline, CDR1 is SGHTA and CDR2 is FQGNSA. V was pared by 1 base and J by 2 bases, with 1 base of the junction left unmatched. This PCR relied on a set of 60 Vbeta primers and 13 Jbeta primers. Assay: immunoSEQ multiplex PCR; the TCRdb copy retains only in-frame clones and omits some. The data show under 90,000 clones, with more than 75% seen just once and nearly 3.5% held by the top ten. Findings and limits, study-wide: Cytomegalovirus-associated status was assigned to some 180 TCR beta chains. In vitro confirmation showed a few CMV-associated chains to be CMV antigen specific.

In the case of this clone: Its matching antigen is unknown.

The chain combines TRBV7-2 with TRBJ1-2, with TRBD1 matching 7 bases. Sequences were obtained from PBMCs. This sequence originates from a man aged 40-49 years in good health and CMV-seronegative. The DNA of the CDR3 is TGTGCCAGCAGCTTAGACAGGGGCAACTATGGCTACACCTTC. It specifies CASSLDRGNYGYTF.